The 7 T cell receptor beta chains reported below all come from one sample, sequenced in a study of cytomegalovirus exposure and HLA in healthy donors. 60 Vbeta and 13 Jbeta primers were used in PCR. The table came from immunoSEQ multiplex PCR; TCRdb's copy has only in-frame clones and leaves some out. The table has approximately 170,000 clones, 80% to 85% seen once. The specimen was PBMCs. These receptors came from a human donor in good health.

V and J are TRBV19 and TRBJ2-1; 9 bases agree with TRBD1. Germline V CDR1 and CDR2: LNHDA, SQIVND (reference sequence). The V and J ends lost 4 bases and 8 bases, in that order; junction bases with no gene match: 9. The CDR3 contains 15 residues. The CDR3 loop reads CASSRPGTGRDEQFF. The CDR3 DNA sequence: TGTGCCAGTAGTAGACCCGGGACAGGGAGAGATGAGCAGTTCTTC.

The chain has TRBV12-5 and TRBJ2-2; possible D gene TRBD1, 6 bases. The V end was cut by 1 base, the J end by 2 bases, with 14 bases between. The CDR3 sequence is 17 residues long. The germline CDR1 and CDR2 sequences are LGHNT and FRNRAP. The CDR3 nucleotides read TGTGCTAGTGGTTTGGGGATGGGCAGGGGAAACACCGGGGAGCTGTTTTTT. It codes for CASGLGMGRGNTGELFF.

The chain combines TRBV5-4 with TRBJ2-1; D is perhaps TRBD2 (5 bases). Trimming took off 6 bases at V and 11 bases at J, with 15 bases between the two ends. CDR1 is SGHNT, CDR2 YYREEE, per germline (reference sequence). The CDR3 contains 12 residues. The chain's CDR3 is CASTEDGEKQFF. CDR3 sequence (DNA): TGTGCCAGCACCGAGGATGGGGAGAAGCAGTTCTTC.

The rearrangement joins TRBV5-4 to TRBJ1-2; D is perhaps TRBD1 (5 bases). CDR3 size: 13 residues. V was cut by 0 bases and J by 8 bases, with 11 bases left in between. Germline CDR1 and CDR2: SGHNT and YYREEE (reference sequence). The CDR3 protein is CASSLVAGDGYTF. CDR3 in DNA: TGTGCCAGCAGCTTGGTGGCGGGGGACGGCTACACCTTC.

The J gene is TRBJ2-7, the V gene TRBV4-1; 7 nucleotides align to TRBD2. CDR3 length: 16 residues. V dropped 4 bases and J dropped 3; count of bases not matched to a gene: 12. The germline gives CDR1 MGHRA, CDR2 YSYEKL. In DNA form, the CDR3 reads TGCGCCAGCAGCCTGCATACCGGGACTAACTTCTACGAGCAGTACTTC. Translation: CASSLHTGTNFYEQYF.

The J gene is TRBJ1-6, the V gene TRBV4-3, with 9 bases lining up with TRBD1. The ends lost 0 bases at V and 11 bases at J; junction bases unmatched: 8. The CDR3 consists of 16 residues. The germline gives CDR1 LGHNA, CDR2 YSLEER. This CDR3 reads CASSQDLGQGLTPLHF. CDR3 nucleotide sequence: TGCGCCAGCAGCCAAGATCTGGGACAGGGTTTAACACCCCTCCACTTT.

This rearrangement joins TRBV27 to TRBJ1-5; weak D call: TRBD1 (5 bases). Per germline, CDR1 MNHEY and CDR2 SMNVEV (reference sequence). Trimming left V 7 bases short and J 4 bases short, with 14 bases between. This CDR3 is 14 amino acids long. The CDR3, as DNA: TGTGCCAGCAAGGGGTATACGGATAATCAGCCCCAGCATTTT. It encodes CASKGYTDNQPQHF.